The entry below gives a single T cell receptor (beta chain) sequence along with its context. Genomic DNA served as template for TCR beta VDJ and CDR3 profiling. TCRdb fed the reads into MiXCR, producing one record per CDR3 protein. The table has roughly 170,000 distinct CDR3 sequences, approximately 48% seen once; the top ten hold approximately 12%. This sample is drawn from a study of CD8+CD57+ T cells in acquired aplastic anemia. Sequenced patients had shown CD8+CD57+ cell expansion by flow cytometry. The CDR3 contains 15 residues. Germline V gene sequence: CDR1 SGHRS, CDR2 YFSETQ. V gave up 4 bases and J gave up 6 bases, with 16 bases separating them.

V usage is TRBV5-1 and J usage is TRBJ2-2; TRBD2 is a possible D gene (7 bases). The origin of this receptor is a human donor with aplastic anemia. Sequencing was carried out using sorted CD4+, CD8+, or CD8+CD57+ T cells (not recorded which) from PBMCs. The CDR3 DNA reads TGCGCCAGCAGCCCTAGGGGGGGGTACGCCGGGGAGCTGTTTTTT. It is translated as CASSPRGGYAGELFF.